One sample yielded the 6 T cell receptor beta chains listed below, sequenced in a study of cytomegalovirus exposure and HLA in healthy donors. The PCR contained 60 Vbeta and 13 Jbeta primers. Clones were read by immunoSEQ multiplex PCR, and TCRdb kept only the in-frame ones, dropping some. Its table lists around 200,000 clones. The sequencing sample was made of PBMCs. These receptors were taken from a girl aged 2 to 9 in good health and CMV-seropositive.

This chain uses TRBV5-1 with TRBJ1-1, with TRBD1 matching over 7 bases. V was clipped by 4 bases and J by 6 bases; unmatched bases: 12. Germline loops: CDR1 SGHRS, CDR2 YFSETQ. The CDR3 is 15 amino acids. Here the CDR3 DNA reads TGCGCCAGCAGCCTGAATTGGGGACAGACTTCTGAAGCTTTCTTT. Translating gives CASSLNWGQTSEAFF.

The V and J genes are TRBV6-5 and TRBJ1-2; no firm D call. Germline V CDR1 and CDR2: MNHEY, SVGAGI. Trimming removed 2 bases from V and 8 bases from J, with 9 bases in between. The CDR3 loop spans 12 amino acids. The CDR3 DNA reads TGTGCCAGCAGTTACGAGGGCCGAGGCTACACCTTC. Its translation is CASSYEGRGYTF.

The V gene is TRBV6-4, the J gene TRBJ1-4, with 7 bases aligning to TRBD1. The V and J ends lost 6 bases and 4 bases, in that order; junction bases with no gene match: 5. The CDR3 spans 14 residues. Per germline, CDR1 MRHNA and CDR2 SNTAGT. CDR3 sequence reads: CASRQDRHNEKLFF. The DNA for the CDR3 is TGTGCCAGCAGACAGGACAGGCATAATGAAAAACTGTTTTTT.

V is TRBV18 and J is TRBJ2-2, with unresolved D. V gave up 3 bases and J gave up 2 bases, with 10 bases separating them. Germline CDR1 KGHSH, CDR2 LQKENI. The length of the CDR3 is 15 residues. This CDR3 is CASSPRVDNTGELFF. Here the CDR3 DNA reads TGTGCCAGCTCACCCCGGGTTGATAACACCGGGGAGCTGTTTTTT.

V is TRBV6-1 and J is TRBJ1-2; D unresolved. The CDR3 is 16 amino acids. Trimming shortened V by 4 bases and J by 4 bases, and 19 bases separated the two germline ends. Germline V lookup: CDR1 MNHNS, CDR2 SASEGT. The CDR3 is CASSAIGAVFSYGYTF. Here the CDR3 DNA reads TGTGCCAGCAGTGCAATCGGAGCGGTCTTCTCCTATGGCTACACCTTC.

This chain links TRBV14 with TRBJ2-5; D is unresolved. The CDR3 contains 14 residues. The germline gives CDR1 SGHDN, CDR2 FVKESK. Trimming removed 0 bases from V and 5 bases from J, with 10 bases in between. CDR3 residues: CASSQDRFLETQYF. For the CDR3, the DNA is TGTGCCAGCAGCCAAGACAGGTTTTTGGAGACCCAGTACTTC.